This TCR beta chain was sequenced during a study of blood T cell repertoires in COVID-19. In the study overall: PBMCs, B-cell-depleted T cells, or T cells provided the cDNA or gDNA that made up the material.

This CDR3 is built from 17 residues. Per the germline V gene, CDR1 is LNHDA and CDR2 is SQIVND (reference sequence). Trimming stripped 7 bases from V and 0 bases from J, with 19 bases between. Methods used by the authors: Estimated nucleated cell counts came from reference gene primer amplification. TCRdb's table, derived via immunoSEQ multiplex PCR, lists solely in-frame clones and lacks some. That table gives V, J and clone size, and the DNA gave D and trimming. The sample yields 250,000 to 300,000 clones, around 84% seen once. This TCR came from a man aged 55 to 70 with acute or convalescent COVID-19. The sequencing input was peripheral blood. V is TRBV19 and J is TRBJ1-5; no clear D. The CDR3, as DNA: TGTGCCAGTAAAGACTGGGAGGGTTCTCTTAGCAATCAGCCCCAGCATTTT. It encodes CASKDWEGSLSNQPQHF.